A single sample gave rise to the 8 T cell receptor beta chains below, sequenced in a study of cytomegalovirus exposure and HLA in healthy donors. Clones were read by immunoSEQ multiplex PCR, and TCRdb kept only the in-frame ones, dropping some. The data show some 170,000 clones, about 86% seen once. Sequencing used PBMCs. All receptors come from a woman aged 25-40 years in good health and CMV-seronegative.

This clone was detected ten times or more. The genes are TRBV6-4 and TRBJ2-2; a possible D gene is TRBD1 (6 bases). Trimming left V 5 bases short and J 5 bases short, with 9 bases between. Germline-derived CDR1 and CDR2 are MRHNA and SNTAGT. The length of the CDR3 is 13 residues. The CDR3 sequence: CASSLQGTGELFF. The CDR3 coding sequence is TGTGCCAGCAGTTTACAGGGAACCGGGGAGCTGTTTTTT.

This sequence joins TRBV6-5 and TRBJ1-5; possibly TRBD1 for D (5 bases). The ends were cut back, 7 bases at V and 5 bases at J, with 12 bases in the middle. The CDR3 has 13 residues. CDR1 and CDR2 from the germline V gene are MNHEY and SVGAGI. This CDR3 reads CASTAGIYQPQHF. CDR3 DNA: TGTGCCAGCACCGCAGGGATATATCAGCCCCAGCATTTT.

The V call is TRBV19, the J call TRBJ2-7; D possibly corresponds to TRBD2 (5 bases). V was shortened by 6 bases and J by 4 bases, with 22 bases between the two germline ends. Germline CDR1 is LNHDA and CDR2 is SQIVND (reference sequence). The CDR3 runs to 16 residues. The CDR3 DNA is TGTGCCAGTAGAAGTCCTAGCTACGGAACAGTATACGAGCAGTACTTC. It specifies CASRSPSYGTVYEQYF. The variable domain in full, completed from reference TRBV19 and TRBJ2-7, reads DGGITQSPKYLFRKEGQNVTLSCEQNLNHDAMYWYRQDPGQGLRLIYYSQIVNDFQKGDIAEGYSVSREKKESFPLTVTSAQKNPTAFYLCASRSPSYGTVYEQYFGPGTRLTVT.

The rearrangement links TRBV14 to TRBJ2-3, with D uncertain. Trimming removed 0 bases from V and 1 base from J, with 8 bases in between. The germline gives CDR1 SGHDN, CDR2 FVKESK. The CDR3 consists of 15 residues. The CDR3 DNA reads TGTGCCAGCAGCCAAGAAGCGACCCGCACAGATACGCAGTATTTT. Protein: CASSQEATRTDTQYF.

V is TRBV10-3 and J is TRBJ1-1; D possibly corresponds to TRBD1 (5 bases). This CDR3 region has 14 residues. V lost 6 bases and J lost 2, with 13 bases in between. Germline V CDR1 and CDR2: ENHRY, SYGVKD. In DNA, the CDR3 is TGTGCCATCAGCCCCCGGGACCCCAACACTGAAGCTTTCTTT. Its translation is CAISPRDPNTEAFF.

The J gene is TRBJ2-5, the V gene TRBV7-6; possible D gene TRBD1, 6 bases. Germline lookup yields CDR1 SGHVS and CDR2 FNYEAQ. The length of the CDR3 is 14 residues. The ends were cut back, 3 bases at V and 0 bases at J, with 8 bases in the middle. DNA of the CDR3: TGTGCCAGCAGCTTCCGGGACAACCAAGAGACCCAGTACTTC. This encodes CASSFRDNQETQYF.

This chain links TRBV2 with TRBJ2-1, with 8 positions matching TRBD1. The CDR3 has 14 amino acids. V was pared by 9 bases and J by 2 bases, with 6 bases of the junction left unmatched. Germline lookup yields CDR1 SNHLY and CDR2 FYNNEI. The DNA for the CDR3 is TGTGCCAGTCCTACAGGGGGTACCTACAATGAGCAGTTCTTC. Protein product: CASPTGGTYNEQFF.

V and J are TRBV10-1 and TRBJ2-7, with TRBD1 as a possible D gene (5 bases). V shed 6 bases and J shed 2 bases, with 11 bases lying between them. Germline assignment: CDR1 WNHNN and CDR2 SYGVQD (reference sequence). The CDR3 sequence is 13 residues long. The CDR3, as DNA: TGCGCCAGCAGCTTGGACAAAACCTACGAGCAGTACTTC. Amino acids: CASSLDKTYEQYF.